These 24 T cell receptor beta chains came from one sample sequenced in a study of blood T cell repertoires in COVID-19. TCRdb keeps only in-frame clones here, not all; method: immunoSEQ multiplex PCR. This table holds 150,000 or so clones, roughly 87% found once. The sample was peripheral blood. These receptor sequences come from a human donor in a cohort sampled during active COVID-19.

This clone was detected only a few times. The rearrangement uses TRBV27 and TRBJ1-2, with TRBD1 matching over 9 bases. With V trimmed by 1 base and J by 3 bases, 18 bases remained unmatched. The CDR3 is made up of 20 amino acids. Per germline, CDR1 MNHEY and CDR2 SMNVEV (reference sequence). CDR3 sequence reads: CASSLFAWDIPGTGYYGYTF. CDR3 bases: TGTGCCAGCAGTTTATTCGCTTGGGATATCCCTGGGACAGGGTACTATGGCTACACCTTC.

The chain is built from TRBV19 and TRBJ2-7; perhaps TRBD1 as D (6 bases). With 4 bases removed from V and 3 bases from J, the gap between germline ends came to 10 bases. The CDR3 has 13 residues. From germline, CDR1 is LNHDA and CDR2 SQIVND (reference sequence). The CDR3 is CASSSVRGYEQYF. The CDR3 DNA sequence: TGTGCCAGTAGTAGCGTCAGGGGCTACGAGCAGTACTTC. The variable domain in full, with the rest retrieved from reference TRBV19 and TRBJ2-7, is DGGITQSPKYLFRKEGQNVTLSCEQNLNHDAMYWYRQDPGQGLRLIYYSQIVNDFQKGDIAEGYSVSREKKESFPLTVTSAQKNPTAFYLCASSSVRGYEQYFGPGTRLTVT.

J is TRBJ2-3 and V is TRBV29-1, with D possibly TRBD2 on 6 matching bases. Germline CDR1 is SQVTM and CDR2 is ANQGSEA. V lost 6 bases to trimming and J lost 2 bases, with 12 bases between them. This CDR3 region has 13 residues. The CDR3: CSVAGPYTDTQYF. CDR3 DNA: TGCAGCGTGGCGGGGCCTTACACAGATACGCAGTATTTT.

The chain carries TRBV27 and TRBJ1-6; the match to TRBD1 covers 8 bases. Germline CDR1 MNHEY, CDR2 SMNVEV (reference sequence). The ends lost 4 bases at V and 10 bases at J; junction bases unmatched: 6. This CDR3 has 14 residues. CDR3 sequence reads: CASSSRTGWSPLHF. The CDR3 DNA is TGTGCCAGCAGTTCCCGGACAGGGTGGTCACCCCTCCACTTT.

The V gene is TRBV3-1 (or the pseudogene TRBV3-2), the J gene TRBJ2-1, with 13 positions matching TRBD2. V was clipped by 4 bases and J by 2 bases; unmatched bases: 2. Germline V gene lookup returns CDR1 LGHDT and CDR2 YNNKEL (reference sequence). The CDR3 spans 16 residues. The CDR3 region is CASSLGTSGAYNEQFF. Here the CDR3 DNA reads TGTGCCAGCAGCCTTGGGACTAGCGGGGCCTACAATGAGCAGTTCTTC.

The rearrangement links TRBV9 to TRBJ2-3; 8 bases match TRBD1. Germline assignment: CDR1 SGDLS and CDR2 YYNGEE. After removal of 0 bases from V and 4 bases from J, the junction contained 7 bases not matched to a gene. CDR3 size: 16 residues. The CDR3, as DNA: TGTGCCAGCAGCGTAGGGGCTCAGGGGGCTGCAGATACGCAGTATTTT. Translating it yields CASSVGAQGAADTQYF.

The table lists this clone with a count of one. V gene TRBV30 combines with J gene TRBJ2-7; TRBD2 matches 7 bases. CDR3 length equals 16 residues. Per germline, CDR1 GTSNPN and CDR2 SVGIG (reference sequence). Trimming removed 0 bases from V and 6 bases from J; junction bases left unmatched: 14. The DNA of the CDR3 is TGTGCCTGGAGTGTCAATCGGGGGGTTCAAGGGTCCGAGCAGTACTTC. Translating gives CAWSVNRGVQGSEQYF.

This clone has just one count. The chain joins TRBV9 to TRBJ2-6; D may be TRBD1 (5 bases). This CDR3 comprises 13 residues. Germline V lookup: CDR1 SGDLS, CDR2 YYNGEE. V was clipped by 7 bases and J by 3 bases, with 8 bases between them. The CDR3 spells CASGQNGANVLTF. CDR3 nucleotide sequence: TGTGCCAGCGGACAAAATGGGGCCAACGTCCTGACTTTC.

The rearrangement links TRBV6-5 to TRBJ2-2; TRBD2 matches 9 bases. Germline loops: CDR1 MNHEY, CDR2 SVGAGI. The V segment lost 7 bases and the J segment 7 bases; nucleotides outside the gene matches: 10. The length of the CDR3 is 15 residues. The DNA of the CDR3 is TGTGCCAGCATGCGGGAGGGAGGGAGGGTCGGGGAGCTGTTTTTT. Encoded protein: CASMREGGRVGELFF.

The chain employs TRBV13 and TRBJ1-1, with a weak D call TRBD1 (6 bases). CDR1 PRHDT and CDR2 FYEKMQ come from the germline V gene (reference sequence). Trimming removed 7 bases from V and 2 bases from J, with 17 bases in between. This CDR3 is 15 amino acids long. The CDR3 DNA reads TGTGCCAGCACCATTCCCGTAGGGACAAACACTGAAGCTTTCTTT. Protein sequence: CASTIPVGTNTEAFF.

The chain carries TRBV9 and TRBJ1-2; no clear D gene. Per the germline V gene, CDR1 is SGDLS and CDR2 is YYNGEE. The V and J ends lost 0 bases and 8 bases respectively, with 11 bases between them. This CDR3 has 13 amino acids. The CDR3 loop reads CASSVGTHEGYTF. The CDR3 region has the DNA TGTGCCAGCAGCGTAGGGACTCACGAGGGCTACACCTTC. The full variable domain, with the rest looked up from reference TRBV9 and TRBJ1-2, is DSGVTQTPKHLITATGQRVTLRCSPRSGDLSVYWYQQSLDQGLQFLIQYYNGEERAKGNILERFSAQQFPDLHSELNLSSLELGDSALYFCASSVGTHEGYTFGSGTRLTVV.

The chain is built from TRBV2 and TRBJ2-7, with 9 bases lining up with TRBD1. With V trimmed by 0 bases and J by 4 bases, 4 bases remained unmatched. The CDR3 is 15 amino acids. Germline CDR1 is SNHLY and CDR2 is FYNNEI. The CDR3 reads CASSEAGQGQYEQYF. In DNA form, the CDR3 reads TGTGCCAGCAGTGAAGCGGGACAGGGACAGTACGAGCAGTACTTC.

The chain uses TRBV9 and TRBJ1-5; weak D call: TRBD1 (5 bases). The CDR3 runs to 13 residues. V lost 5 bases to trimming and J lost 7 bases, with 13 bases between them. Per the germline V gene, CDR1 is SGDLS and CDR2 is YYNGEE. CDR3 sequence (DNA): TGTGCCAGCAGTCGGGGGTTGGGCCAGCCCCAGCATTTT. The encoded protein is CASSRGLGQPQHF.

V usage is TRBV7-2 and J usage is TRBJ2-7; the match to TRBD1 covers 8 bases. CDR1 is SGHTA, CDR2 FQGNSA, per germline. This CDR3 is built from 16 residues. V was clipped by 5 bases and J by 2 bases; unmatched bases: 11. The CDR3 DNA sequence: TGTGCCAGCAGCGCCCGAGCAGGACAGGGAACCTACGAGCAGTACTTC. Translation: CASSARAGQGTYEQYF.

This clone was seen once. The chain recombines TRBV28 with TRBJ1-3; 8 bases agree with TRBD1. CDR1 is MDHEN and CDR2 is SYDVKM in the germline V gene. This CDR3 has 14 amino acids. V lost 6 bases and J lost 4; bases outside the gene matches: 5. The CDR3 region is CASRNRGSGNTIYF. The CDR3 DNA follows: TGTGCCAGCAGAAACAGGGGGTCGGGAAACACCATATATTTT.

The rearrangement joins TRBV11-2 to TRBJ2-7, with TRBD2 matching over 12 bases. Germline V lookup: CDR1 SGHAT, CDR2 FQNNGV. Losses at the gene ends were 0 bases for V and 5 bases for J; bases not matched to a gene: 8. The CDR3 is made up of 17 amino acids. DNA for the CDR3: TGTGCCAGCAGCTTAGATCTGGCTAGCGGGAGGGCGGACGAGCAGTACTTC. Its translation: CASSLDLASGRADEQYF.

The rearrangement uses TRBV19 and TRBJ2-7; tentatively, D is TRBD2 (6 bases). Germline loops: CDR1 LNHDA, CDR2 SQIVND (reference sequence). Trimming stripped 3 bases from V and 5 bases from J, with 20 bases between. The CDR3 contains 16 residues. CDR3 amino acids: CASSIAGKGSVHEQYF. The CDR3 DNA follows: TGTGCCAGTAGTATTGCGGGGAAGGGGTCTGTCCACGAGCAGTACTTC.

The gene calls are TRBV15 and TRBJ1-1; 7 bases fit TRBD1. This CDR3 comprises 15 residues. V trimming: 4 bases; J trimming: 4 bases; junction bases outside the gene matches: 9. In germline, CDR1 is LNHNV, CDR2 YYDKDF (reference sequence). The CDR3 reads CATSKNRGGSTEAFF. The CDR3, as DNA: TGTGCCACCAGCAAAAACAGGGGAGGCTCCACTGAAGCTTTCTTT.

The CDR3 spells CASSFAGPYEQYF. CDR3 DNA: TGTGCCAGCAGTTTCGCGGGGCCCTACGAGCAGTACTTC. The chain couples TRBV12-3 or TRBV12-4 to TRBJ2-7; D is possibly TRBD2 (6 bases). The CDR3 runs 13 residues. V lost 3 bases and J 2 bases, leaving 8 bases between the germline ends.

This rearrangement joins TRBV6-6 to TRBJ1-3; D is unclear. The CDR3 has 13 residues. The germline V gene has CDR1 MNHNY and CDR2 SVGAGI (reference sequence). V was cut by 8 bases and J by 3 bases, with 11 bases left in between. The CDR3 DNA reads as TGTGCCAGCGGAAATAGCTATGGAAACACCATATATTTT. Translation gives CASGNSYGNTIYF.

The V and J genes are TRBV10-3 and TRBJ2-1; D perhaps matches TRBD2 (5 bases). The CDR3 has 12 amino acids. Germline V gene lookup returns CDR1 ENHRY and CDR2 SYGVKD. V lost 6 bases and J lost 7, with 10 bases in between. Here the CDR3 DNA reads TGTGCCATCAGCAGGTCGGGGAATGAGCAGTTCTTC. This translates into CAISRSGNEQFF.

This clone came up a few times. The chain is built from TRBV5-6 and TRBJ1-3, with 9 bases identical to TRBD1. The trim removed 3 bases at V and 4 bases at J, leaving 8 bases unmatched. The germline CDR1 and CDR2 sequences are SGHDT and YYEEEE. The CDR3 sequence is 16 residues long. The CDR3 coding sequence is TGTGCCAGCAGCTCCCCACCGGGACAGGGAGGAAACACCATATATTTT. This encodes CASSSPPGQGGNTIYF. Filled out from reference TRBV5-6 and TRBJ1-3, the complete variable domain reads DAGVTQSPTHLIKTRGQQVTLRCSPKSGHDTVSWYQQALGQGPQFIFQYYEEEERQRGNFPDRFSGHQFPNYSSELNVNALLLGDSALYLCASSSPPGQGGNTIYFGEGSWLTVV.

J is TRBJ2-7 and V is TRBV11-3; D perhaps matches TRBD1 (6 bases). CDR3 length: 12 residues. V shed 8 bases and J shed 7 bases, with 15 bases lying between them. The germline V gene encodes CDR1 SGHNT and CDR2 YENEEA. The CDR3: CASRRQAQEQYF. DNA for the CDR3: TGTGCCAGCCGAAGACAGGCTCAAGAGCAGTACTTC.

The chain is built from TRBV6-2 or TRBV6-3 and TRBJ2-3; 11 nucleotides align to TRBD2. J lost 4 bases, V lost 0 bases, and 6 bases had no gene match. The CDR3 totals 17 residues. CDR1 and CDR2 from the germline V gene are MNHEY and SVGEGT. This CDR3 is CASSYSSGRARADTQYF. The CDR3 DNA follows: TGTGCCAGCAGTTACTCTAGCGGGAGGGCCCGAGCAGATACGCAGTATTTT.